This T cell receptor (beta chain) is from a study of T cell responses to AZD1222 COVID-19 vaccine. Study-level results: Reportedly, close to half of spike-specific TCRs are directed against unmutated variant regions. Spike-specific TCR breadth and depth both grew after two AZD1222 doses. Vaccine-associated CD4 TCRs ranged over spike, dominating at 160-218 and 743-854.

The assay was immunoSEQ multiplex PCR, and TCRdb's table has in-frame clones only and misses some. In the table there are 95,000 to 150,000 clones, about 89% of which are singletons. With respect to this clone: Its target is unknown.

V trimming: 0 bases; J trimming: 4 bases; junction bases outside the gene matches: 6. This CDR3 comprises 15 residues. Germline V gives CDR1 SGDLS, CDR2 YYNGEE. This chain joins TRBV9 and TRBJ1-2; 7 bases line up with TRBD1. The receptor was isolated from an adult in good health. The sequences come from peripheral blood, collected on day 0 of MenACWY control vaccination. The CDR3: CASSVGPGQSYGYTF. Written as DNA, the CDR3 is TGTGCCAGCAGCGTAGGTCCGGGACAGAGCTATGGCTACACCTTC.